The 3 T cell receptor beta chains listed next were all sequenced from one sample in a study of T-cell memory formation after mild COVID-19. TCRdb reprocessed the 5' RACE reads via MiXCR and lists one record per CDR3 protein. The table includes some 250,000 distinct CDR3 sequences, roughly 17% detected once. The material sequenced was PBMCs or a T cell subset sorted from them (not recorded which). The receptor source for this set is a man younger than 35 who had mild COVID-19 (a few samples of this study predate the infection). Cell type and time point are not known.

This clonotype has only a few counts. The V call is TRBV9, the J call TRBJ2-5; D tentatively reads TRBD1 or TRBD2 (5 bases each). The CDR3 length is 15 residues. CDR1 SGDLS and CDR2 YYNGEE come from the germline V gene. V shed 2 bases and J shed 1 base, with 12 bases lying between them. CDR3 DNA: TGTGCCAGCAGCGTGTGGGGGACCCTCCAAGAGACCCAGTACTTC. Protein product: CASSVWGTLQETQYF. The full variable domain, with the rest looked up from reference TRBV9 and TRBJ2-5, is DSGVTQTPKHLITATGQRVTLRCSPRSGDLSVYWYQQSLDQGLQFLIQYYNGEERAKGNILERFSAQQFPDLHSELNLSSLELGDSALYFCASSVWGTLQETQYFGPGTRLLVL.

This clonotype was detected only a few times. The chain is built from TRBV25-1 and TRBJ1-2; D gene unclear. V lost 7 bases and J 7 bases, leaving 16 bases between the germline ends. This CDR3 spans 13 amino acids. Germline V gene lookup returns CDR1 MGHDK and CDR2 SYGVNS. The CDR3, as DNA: TGTGCCAGCACTTCGAATGCGGGGTTTGGCTACACCTTC. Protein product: CASTSNAGFGYTF.

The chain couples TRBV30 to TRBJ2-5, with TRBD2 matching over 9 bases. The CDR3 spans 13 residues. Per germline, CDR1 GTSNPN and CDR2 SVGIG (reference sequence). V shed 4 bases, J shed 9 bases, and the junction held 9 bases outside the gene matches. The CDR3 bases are TGTGCCTGGAAAGTAGCGGGGGCCGGGGCCCAGTACTTC. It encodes CAWKVAGAGAQYF.